This TCR beta chain was retrieved from a study of shared clonotypes between healthy human individuals. Profiled with immunoSEQ multiplex PCR; TCRdb holds only in-frame clones, not every one. The sample holds about 1.1 million clones, 70% to 85% seen once. Germline V CDR1 and CDR2: SNHLY, FYNNEI. Trimming took off 3 bases at V and 0 bases at J, with 9 bases between the two ends. This CDR3 spans 15 amino acids. The TCR comes from a man aged 18 to 35 in good health. Some clones in this sample may be carry-over from other donors' samples. The chain couples TRBV2 to TRBJ2-1; D possibly matches TRBD1 or TRBD2 (5 bases each). Sequenced material: memory CD4+ T cells from PBMCs. Subset here: CD45RA-negative fraction. CDR3 region: CASSDWGSSYNEQFF. The CDR3 DNA reads as TGTGCCAGCAGTGATTGGGGGTCCTCCTACAATGAGCAGTTCTTC.